These 9 T cell receptor beta chains came from one sample sequenced in a study of blood T cells in healthy people across ages. Sample-barcoded 5' priming and a J-beta primer mix drove a second PCR of 7 to 11 cycles. TCRdb recomputed calls from the 5' RACE reads with MiXCR, one row per CDR3 protein. The sample records about 290,000 distinct CDR3 sequences, 25% to 30% being singletons. Sequenced input: blood. The receptors come from a woman between 65 and 79 years old in good health.

The chain recombines TRBV5-5 with TRBJ1-1; no reliable D call. V lost 0 bases and J 7 bases, leaving 10 bases between the germline ends. The CDR3 sequence is 13 residues long. The V gene's germline CDR1 is SGHKS and CDR2 YYEKEE (reference sequence). Here the CDR3 reads CASSLGAVLEAFF. The CDR3 bases are TGTGCCAGCAGCTTGGGGGCAGTCCTTGAAGCTTTCTTT.

This clonotype was detected only once. This chain uses TRBV5-1 with TRBJ2-2, with a possible D match to TRBD1 (5 bases). CDR1 and CDR2 (germline): SGHRS, YFSETQ. The CDR3 runs to 14 residues. V lost 4 bases and J lost 5, with 12 bases in between. The CDR3 region has the DNA TGCGCCAGCAGCGAGGCAGGGTCAACCGGGGAGCTGTTTTTT. Translating gives CASSEAGSTGELFF.

The rearrangement links TRBV20-1 to TRBJ1-2; no reliable D call. This CDR3 has 12 amino acids. With 3 bases removed from V and 7 bases from J, the gap between germline ends came to 12 bases. Germline CDR1 DFQATT, CDR2 SNEGSKA (reference sequence). The CDR3 sequence: CSARGAIGGYTF. The CDR3 DNA is TGCAGTGCTAGGGGAGCTATTGGTGGCTACACCTTC.

With regard to this clonotype: Given a much more abundant clone one base away, this may be a read error. Given the absence of the conserved phenylalanine or tryptophan at the CDR3 end, a read error is likely. The chain has TRBV12-3 or TRBV12-4 and TRBJ2-5; 9 nucleotides match TRBD1. The CDR3 is 15 amino acids. Unmatched junction bases numbered 3, after V lost 1 base and J lost 3 bases. In nucleotides, the CDR3 is TGTGCCAGCAGTTTAGGGACAGGGGTGAAAGAGACCCAGTACATC. Protein product: CASSLGTGVKETQYI.

This clonotype has only a few counts. The chain employs TRBV3-1 and TRBJ1-2; D ambiguous. Trimming took off 2 bases at V and 3 bases at J, with 10 bases between the two ends. The V gene's germline CDR1 is LGHDT and CDR2 YNNKEL (reference sequence). The CDR3 has 14 residues. As DNA, the CDR3 is TGTGCCAGCAGCCAAAATGGAATAGACTATGGCTACACCTTC. This encodes CASSQNGIDYGYTF.

In this sample, this clonotype turned up many times. A read error may produce the germline difference seen at one junction end. V is TRBV20-1 and J is TRBJ1-1; D is uncertain. The CDR3 spans 11 residues. Germline V gives CDR1 DFQATT, CDR2 SNEGSKA (reference sequence). The CDR3 loop reads CSAQRNTEAFF. The CDR3 nucleotides read TGTAGTGCTCAACGAAACACTGAAGCTTTCTTT.

This clonotype was picked up a small number of times. This rearrangement joins TRBV28 to TRBJ2-2; TRBD1 is a possible D gene (6 bases). Germline CDR1 is MDHEN and CDR2 is SYDVKM. This CDR3 region has 15 residues. V lost 11 bases and J lost 1, with 17 bases in between. DNA of the CDR3: TGTGCCGCCCAGTCAGACAGGAGGAACACCGGGGAGCTGTTTTTT. Its protein product is CAAQSDRRNTGELFF. The entire variable domain, with the rest obtained from reference TRBV28 and TRBJ2-2, is as follows: DVKVTQSSRYLVKRTGEKVFLECVQDMDHENMFWYRQDPGLGLRLIYFSYDVKMKEKGDIPEGYSVSREKKERFSLILESASTNQTSMYLCAAQSDRRNTGELFFGEGSRLTVL.

The chain employs TRBV28 and TRBJ2-5; D is perhaps TRBD2 (6 bases). The tail of the sequence fits TRBJ2-1 better, so the J call may be wrong. Germline loops: CDR1 MDHEN, CDR2 SYDVKM. The length of the CDR3 is 11 residues. CDR3 sequence (DNA): TGTGCCAGCAGTTCGACTAGTCTCCAGTTCTTC. Translating gives CASSSTSLQFF.

This clonotype was observed many times. V usage is TRBV4-1 and J usage is TRBJ2-1, with 13 positions matching TRBD2. V was pared by 5 bases and J by 7 bases, with 8 bases of the junction left unmatched. The CDR3 consists of 16 residues. Looked up from germline, CDR1 is MGHRA and CDR2 is YSYEKL. CDR3 DNA: TGCGCCAGCAGCTTAACGTTGACTAGCGGGAGGAATGAGCAGTTCTTC. This codes for CASSLTLTSGRNEQFF.